This T cell receptor (beta chain) was recorded in a study of OX40 agonist ivuxolimab in advanced cancers. Study background: The dose-escalation cohort was roughly 83% male, with a mean age of approximately 61 years, ranging roughly 20 to 90.

The assay was immunoSEQ multiplex PCR, and TCRdb's table has in-frame clones only and misses some. The sample has approximately 69,000 clones, 88% seen once. The source is an adult with an advanced solid tumor such as melanoma, head and neck, liver or kidney cancer. This sample comprised CD4+ or CD8+ T cells sorted from blood, obtained in a trial of the OX40 agonist ivuxolimab.

CDR3 amino acids: CAWSSGTVNQPQHF. DNA of the CDR3: TGTGCCTGGAGTTCCGGGACAGTAAATCAGCCCCAGCATTTT. V usage is TRBV30 and J usage is TRBJ1-5; 7 bases agree with TRBD1. The germline CDR1 and CDR2 sequences are GTSNPN and SVGIG (reference sequence). CDR3 size: 14 residues. Trimming cost V 2 bases and J 4 bases; bases outside gene matches: 5.